One sample yielded the 31 T cell receptor beta chains listed below, sequenced in a study of somatic mutations in cytotoxic T cells in rheumatoid arthritis. Clones were sequenced by immunoSEQ multiplex PCR, and TCRdb holds only the in-frame ones, with some missing. Of some 30,000 clones listed, around nine tenths were seen once; the top ten hold over 7.5%. The sequencing input was CD8+ T cells sorted from blood. The receptor source for this set is an adult with rheumatoid arthritis.

This clone was picked up a small number of times. V is TRBV27 and J is TRBJ2-7; 7 positions match TRBD2. The V segment lost 8 bases and the J segment 0 bases; nucleotides outside the gene matches: 4. Per the germline V gene, CDR1 is MNHEY and CDR2 is SMNVEV (reference sequence). This CDR3 has 13 residues. The CDR3 DNA reads as TGTGCCAGCCGAGCGGGGACCTCCTACGAGCAGTACTTC. Translation: CASRAGTSYEQYF.

The gene calls are TRBV7-3 and TRBJ2-6; D not resolved. Trimming took off 2 bases at V and 0 bases at J, with 8 bases between the two ends. CDR1 and CDR2 from the germline V gene are SGHTA and FQGTGA. CDR3 length equals 16 residues. DNA for the CDR3: TGTGCCAGCAGCTTAGGTGGGATCTCTGGGGCCAACGTCCTGACTTTC. Amino acid sequence: CASSLGGISGANVLTF.

The rearrangement joins TRBV7-6 to TRBJ2-1; the match to TRBD2 covers 13 bases. The CDR3 contains 17 residues. Germline CDR1 SGHVS, CDR2 FNYEAQ. V lost 5 bases, J lost 9 bases, and 13 bases stayed unmatched. CDR3 amino acids: CASSPGLAGVLFFEQFF. The DNA for the CDR3 is TGTGCCAGCAGCCCTGGACTAGCGGGGGTACTATTCTTTGAGCAGTTCTTC.

This chain connects TRBV19 to TRBJ1-1; TRBD1 matches at 7 bases. Losses at the gene ends were 7 bases for V and 5 bases for J; bases not matched to a gene: 7. CDR1 is LNHDA, CDR2 SQIVND, per germline (reference sequence). This CDR3 region has 13 residues. The DNA of the CDR3 is TGTGCCAGTACCTGGAGGGGGCTAACTGAAGCTTTCTTT. This sequence encodes CASTWRGLTEAFF.

The chain combines TRBV6-1 with TRBJ1-4, with a possible D match to TRBD1 (6 bases). CDR1 and CDR2 from the germline V gene are MNHNS and SASEGT. Trimming left V 2 bases short and J 7 bases short, with 11 bases between. The CDR3 contains 14 residues. Here the CDR3 reads CASSEWQGSEKLFF. The CDR3 nucleotides read TGTGCCAGCAGTGAATGGCAGGGGAGTGAAAAACTGTTTTTT.

This clone was counted a few times. The rearrangement joins TRBV11-2 to TRBJ1-1, with D perhaps matching TRBD1 (6 bases). V shed 5 bases and J shed 0 bases, with 10 bases lying between them. Germline CDR1 reads SGHAT; CDR2 reads FQNNGV. The CDR3 length is 14 residues. CDR3 nucleotide sequence: TGTGCCAGCAGCCCAACAGGGTTGAACACTGAAGCTTTCTTT. Translating gives CASSPTGLNTEAFF.

The rearrangement links TRBV30 to TRBJ2-1; TRBD2 matches 12 bases. Trimming removed 1 base from V and 7 bases from J; junction bases left unmatched: 14. This CDR3 has 18 amino acids. Germline V gene sequence: CDR1 GTSNPN, CDR2 SVGIG (reference sequence). CDR3 residues: CAWSDPPGLAGLRNEQFF. CDR3 nucleotide sequence: TGTGCCTGGAGTGACCCGCCAGGACTAGCGGGATTGAGGAATGAGCAGTTCTTC.

This clone was detected only once. The chain uses TRBV27 and TRBJ1-2; the match to TRBD1 covers 7 bases. V gave up 6 bases and J gave up 3 bases; unmatched junction bases: 7. Germline V gene sequence: CDR1 MNHEY, CDR2 SMNVEV (reference sequence). CDR3 length: 14 residues. The CDR3 is CASSPLGTDYGYTF. The CDR3 bases are TGTGCCAGCAGCCCCCTCGGGACAGACTATGGCTACACCTTC.

This clone was seen more than once but under ten times. The chain links TRBV4-3 to TRBJ2-1, with no clear D. CDR3 size: 15 residues. Germline assignment: CDR1 LGHNA and CDR2 YSLEER. V lost 1 base, J lost 10 bases, and 17 bases lay in between. The CDR3 nucleotides read TGCGCCAGCAGCCAAGCCTCCCGGTCCGTCGGAGAGCAGTTCTTC. It specifies CASSQASRSVGEQFF.

V and J are TRBV6-4 and TRBJ2-1, with a possible D match to TRBD1 (6 bases). The CDR3 has 15 amino acids. Germline CDR1 and CDR2: MRHNA and SNTAGT. Trimming took off 6 bases at V and 4 bases at J, with 16 bases between the two ends. The CDR3 sequence: CASRPSQGHYNEQFF. For the CDR3, the DNA is TGTGCCAGCAGGCCGTCCCAGGGACATTACAATGAGCAGTTCTTC.

This clone was detected a few times. The rearrangement joins TRBV7-3 to TRBJ2-2; D remains unclear. Trimming took off 6 bases at V and 3 bases at J, with 5 bases between the two ends. The CDR3 has 12 residues. CDR1 is SGHTA and CDR2 is FQGTGA in the germline V gene. The CDR3, as DNA: TGTGCCAGCAGAGATGACACCGGGGAGCTGTTTTTT. It specifies CASRDDTGELFF.

V is TRBV4-1 and J is TRBJ1-1; TRBD1 matches at 8 bases. The CDR3 loop spans 15 amino acids. CDR1 MGHRA and CDR2 YSYEKL come from the germline V gene. Trimming removed 5 bases from V and 5 bases from J; junction bases left unmatched: 10. CDR3 sequence (DNA): TGCGCCAGCAGCGCCAGGGGGCTGGGGGGAACTGAAGCTTTCTTT. Translating gives CASSARGLGGTEAFF.

The V and J genes are TRBV28 and TRBJ2-2; TRBD1 might be the D (6 bases). V lost 1 base to trimming and J lost 4 bases, with 7 bases between them. CDR1 is MDHEN, CDR2 SYDVKM, per germline. The CDR3 contains 14 residues. The CDR3 loop is CASSLYRVTGELFF. Written as DNA, the CDR3 is TGTGCCAGCAGTTTATACAGGGTCACCGGGGAGCTGTTTTTT.

This rearrangement joins TRBV6-6 to TRBJ2-7; no clear D gene. Deletions cut 11 bases from V and 2 bases from J, with 16 bases between. Germline V gives CDR1 MNHNY, CDR2 SVGAGI (reference sequence). CDR3 size: 13 residues. CDR3 sequence reads: CACTPSVPYEQYF. As DNA, the CDR3 is TGTGCCTGTACCCCGAGCGTACCCTACGAGCAGTACTTC.

CDR3 sequence: CASSVGQTYEQYF. The CDR3 DNA reads as TGTGCCAGCAGTGTGGGACAGACCTACGAGCAGTACTTC. The V call is TRBV27, the J call TRBJ2-7; 7 nucleotides align to TRBD1. Germline-derived CDR1 and CDR2 are MNHEY and SMNVEV (reference sequence). This CDR3 region has 13 residues. With 5 bases clipped from V and 2 bases from J, the junction kept 3 bases outside the gene matches.

The chain carries TRBV2 and TRBJ1-4; 7 bases match TRBD1. V was pared by 4 bases and J by 8 bases, with 10 bases of the junction left unmatched. The germline V gene has CDR1 SNHLY and CDR2 FYNNEI. CDR3 length: 15 amino acids. CDR3 sequence: CASSVTGEVGEKLFF. The CDR3 DNA follows: TGTGCCAGCAGTGTAACAGGGGAAGTAGGAGAAAAACTGTTTTTT.

V and J are TRBV6-6 and TRBJ1-5; D unclear. Looked up from germline, CDR1 is MNHNY and CDR2 is SVGAGI (reference sequence). This CDR3 is built from 14 residues. V was trimmed by 6 bases and J by 3 bases, leaving 12 bases between them. CDR3 region: CASSPENHNQPQHF. The CDR3 DNA sequence: TGTGCCAGCAGCCCTGAAAACCACAATCAGCCCCAGCATTTT.

This chain uses TRBV2 with TRBJ1-4, with 7 bases identical to TRBD1. The trim removed 6 bases at V and 8 bases at J, leaving 9 bases unmatched. Germline loops: CDR1 SNHLY, CDR2 FYNNEI. The CDR3 runs 14 residues. CDR3 loop: CASSPTGQEEKLFF. The CDR3 coding sequence is TGTGCCAGCAGCCCTACCGGACAGGAGGAAAAACTGTTTTTT.

The chain has TRBV30 and TRBJ1-6; D uncertain. Trimming removed 2 bases from V and 2 bases from J, with 7 bases in between. The CDR3 sequence is 14 residues long. Germline V gene sequence: CDR1 GTSNPN, CDR2 SVGIG (reference sequence). In DNA, the CDR3 is TGTGCCTGGAGTCAGGTACCCTATAATTCACCCCTCCACTTT. Its protein product is CAWSQVPYNSPLHF. The full variable domain, rest sourced from reference TRBV30 and TRBJ1-6, is SQTIHQWPATLVQPVGSPLSLECTVEGTSNPNLYWYRQAAGRGLQLLFYSVGIGQISSEVPQNLSASRPQDRQFILSSKKLLLSDSGFYLCAWSQVPYNSPLHFGNGTRLTVT.

This clone has a single count. The chain couples TRBV28 to TRBJ2-1; D is perhaps TRBD1 (5 bases). The germline CDR1 and CDR2 sequences are MDHEN and SYDVKM. The V end lost 7 bases, the J end lost 7 bases, and 11 bases lay between the germline ends. This CDR3 has 12 amino acids. DNA for the CDR3: TGTGCCAGCACCGCAGGGTGGAATGAGCAGTTCTTC. It codes for CASTAGWNEQFF.

The chain recombines TRBV19 with TRBJ2-1; D is ambiguous. This CDR3 has 14 amino acids. The germline CDR1 and CDR2 sequences are LNHDA and SQIVND (reference sequence). The ends were cut back, 4 bases at V and 3 bases at J, with 10 bases in the middle. The CDR3 DNA reads TGTGCCAGTAGTACCCCCAAAGACTACAATGAGCAGTTCTTC. Protein: CASSTPKDYNEQFF.

The chain links TRBV5-4 to TRBJ2-3; D remains unclear. Trimming took off 2 bases at V and 1 base at J, with 8 bases between the two ends. The V gene's germline CDR1 is SGHNT and CDR2 YYREEE (reference sequence). The CDR3 covers 14 residues. CDR3 protein: CASSFEWGTDTQYF. CDR3 DNA: TGTGCCAGCAGCTTCGAGTGGGGCACAGATACGCAGTATTTT.

This clone was observed a handful of times. The chain carries TRBV27 and TRBJ2-7; a weak D match, TRBD1 (5 bases). The CDR3 runs 15 residues. The V end lost 3 bases, the J end lost 5 bases, and 17 bases lay between the germline ends. Germline V gene data show CDR1 as MNHEY and CDR2 as SMNVEV (reference sequence). The CDR3 coding sequence is TGTGCCAGCAGTTTTGCTGGGGCGCTAATTGACGAGCAGTACTTC. Its translation: CASSFAGALIDEQYF.

CDR3: CASSGDGFNQPQHF. DNA of the CDR3: TGTGCCAGCAGCGGGGACGGTTTCAATCAGCCCCAGCATTTT. The chain carries TRBV5-5 and TRBJ1-5, with D maybe TRBD1 (5 bases). Germline CDR1 reads SGHKS; CDR2 reads YYEKEE (reference sequence). V lost 4 bases, J lost 3 bases, and 11 bases lay in between. This CDR3 region has 14 residues.

The chain employs TRBV5-1 and TRBJ2-1; weak D call: TRBD1 (5 bases). The CDR3 has 13 amino acids. Trimming removed 0 bases from V and 6 bases from J, with 7 bases in between. In germline, CDR1 is SGHRS, CDR2 YFSETQ. The CDR3, as DNA: TGCGCCAGCAGCTTGGCCAGGGTCAATGAGCAGTTCTTC. It codes for CASSLARVNEQFF.

This sequence joins TRBV19 and TRBJ2-1; possibly TRBD1 for D (6 bases). This CDR3 region has 14 residues. Germline V gene lookup returns CDR1 LNHDA and CDR2 SQIVND (reference sequence). V was shortened by 5 bases and J by 4 bases, with 12 bases between the two germline ends. CDR3: CASSLQGSYNEQFF. As DNA, the CDR3 is TGTGCCAGTAGTTTACAGGGATCGTACAATGAGCAGTTCTTC. The whole variable domain, remainder taken from reference TRBV19 and TRBJ2-1, is DGGITQSPKYLFRKEGQNVTLSCEQNLNHDAMYWYRQDPGQGLRLIYYSQIVNDFQKGDIAEGYSVSREKKESFPLTVTSAQKNPTAFYLCASSLQGSYNEQFFGPGTRLTVL.

This chain joins TRBV7-3 and TRBJ2-1; 8 bases align to TRBD2. From germline, CDR1 is SGHTA and CDR2 FQGTGA. This CDR3 spans 19 amino acids. Trimming took 5 bases from V and 0 from J; bases not matched to a gene: 15. The CDR3 nucleotides read TGTGCCAGCAGCCCGTGGGGGCCGGGACTAGAGGTCTCCTACAATGAGCAGTTCTTC. Residues: CASSPWGPGLEVSYNEQFF.

The V gene is TRBV25-1, the J gene TRBJ2-3; D gene uncertain. The germline gives CDR1 MGHDK, CDR2 SYGVNS. The CDR3 contains 10 residues. V lost 4 bases to trimming and J lost 4 bases, with 0 bases between them. The CDR3 reads CASSADTQYF. The CDR3 DNA is TGTGCCAGCAGTGCAGATACGCAGTATTTT.

A few counts support this clone. The chain has TRBV11-2 and TRBJ2-5; 11 bases map to TRBD2. This CDR3 region has 19 residues. Germline-derived CDR1 and CDR2 are SGHAT and FQNNGV. J gave up 3 bases and V 0 bases, and 12 bases lay outside the gene matches. CDR3 sequence: CASSLDFGASGRREETQYF. In DNA, the CDR3 is TGTGCCAGCAGCTTAGATTTCGGAGCTAGCGGGAGGCGGGAAGAGACCCAGTACTTC.

This chain uses TRBV28 with TRBJ1-2; 8 nucleotides agree with TRBD1. The CDR3 extends over 13 amino acids. Germline V CDR1 and CDR2: MDHEN, SYDVKM. Trimming cost V 4 bases and J 9 bases; bases outside gene matches: 7. The CDR3 DNA sequence: TGTGCCAGCAGTTCCGGACAGGGTATAAGCTACACCTTC. Encoded protein: CASSSGQGISYTF.

V usage is TRBV29-1 and J usage is TRBJ2-3; tentatively, D is TRBD2 (6 bases). V lost 3 bases and J 0 bases, leaving 10 bases between the germline ends. CDR3 length equals 14 residues. CDR1 and CDR2 from the germline V gene are SQVTM and ANQGSEA. CDR3 sequence: CSVEEGLSTDTQYF. In nucleotides, the CDR3 is TGCAGCGTTGAGGAGGGGCTGAGCACAGATACGCAGTATTTT.